Presented here are 20 T cell receptor beta chains from one specimen sequenced in a study of vaccination and CD4 T cells after COVID-19 (dated by TCRdb to between 2021 and 2023). The library was produced with PCR. The sequencing machine was an Illumina iSeq 100. TCRdb ran its own pipeline on the public reads, namely fastp trimming at Q25 and MiXCR clone calling, and kept in-frame beta chains. One record per CDR3 amino acid sequence lists the most common genes and DNA. For this sample there are 35,000 to 45,000 distinct CDR3 sequences; more than 35% appear just once. Jointly, the top ten make up 4.5% to 7% of the sample. What the time point label conveys for this sample: late sampling 161 to 241 days after vaccination in a few convalescent patients. This specimen consisted of CD4+ T cells from blood, obtained about 7 months after SARS-CoV-2 vaccination. The receptors were gathered from a human donor who had recovered from COVID-19.

This clonotype was seen ten or more times. The chain carries TRBV7-8 and TRBJ2-1; D is possibly TRBD1 (5 bases). The CDR3 runs 14 residues. V was cut by 0 bases and J by 5 bases, with 8 bases left in between. Germline CDR1 SGHVS, CDR2 FQNEAQ. The DNA for the CDR3 is TGTGCCAGCAGCTTAGCGGGGCCCAACAATGAGCAGTTCTTC. Its protein product is CASSLAGPNNEQFF.

The chain joins TRBV19 to TRBJ1-5; no definite D call. The CDR3 is 16 amino acids. Trimming shortened V by 6 bases and J by 4 bases, and 19 bases separated the two germline ends. Germline assignment: CDR1 LNHDA and CDR2 SQIVND (reference sequence). CDR3 amino acids: CASSNPDGRLNQPQHF. The CDR3 DNA follows: TGTGCCAGTAGCAACCCCGACGGCAGGCTAAATCAGCCCCAGCATTTT.

V is TRBV20-1 and J is TRBJ2-2, with 7 bases that match TRBD1. CDR1 and CDR2 from the germline V gene are DFQATT and SNEGSKA (reference sequence). With V trimmed by 0 bases and J by 8 bases, 6 bases remained unmatched. The CDR3 runs to 14 residues. The CDR3 nucleotides are TGCAGTGCTAGAGATCGCGGACAGGTTGGGGAGCTGTTTTTT. Its protein product is CSARDRGQVGELFF.

The V call is TRBV11-2, the J call TRBJ1-5; tentative D call: TRBD1 (5 bases). Trimming shortened V by 2 bases and J by 7 bases, and 15 bases separated the two germline ends. The CDR3 extends over 15 amino acids. The germline V gene encodes CDR1 SGHAT and CDR2 FQNNGV. The CDR3 here is CASSLSMGVGQPQHF. In DNA form, the CDR3 reads TGTGCCAGCAGCTTAAGTATGGGGGTAGGGCAGCCCCAGCATTTT.

The chain is built from TRBV7-9 and TRBJ2-5; D unclear. This CDR3 is built from 12 residues. The V end was cut by 5 bases, the J end by 4 bases, with 8 bases between. Germline values: CDR1 SEHNR, CDR2 FQNEAQ (reference sequence). The CDR3 bases are TGTGCCAGCAGCCAAGAAGGAGAGACCCAGTACTTC. Protein product: CASSQEGETQYF.

This clonotype was recorded once. The chain links TRBV7-2 to TRBJ1-1, with unresolved D. This CDR3 has 15 amino acids. Trimming took off 3 bases at V and 0 bases at J, with 11 bases between the two ends. The germline gives CDR1 SGHTA, CDR2 FQGNSA. CDR3: CASSLAALMNTEAFF. DNA of the CDR3: TGTGCCAGCAGCTTGGCCGCCCTGATGAACACTGAAGCTTTCTTT.

The V gene is TRBV20-1, the J gene TRBJ2-7, with TRBD2 matching over 9 bases. Trimming at V came to 0 bases and at J to 2 bases, leaving 2 bases not matched to a gene. The germline gives CDR1 DFQATT, CDR2 SNEGSKA (reference sequence). This CDR3 contains 14 residues. The CDR3 loop reads CSARELAGPYEQYF. CDR3 sequence (DNA): TGCAGTGCTAGAGAACTAGCGGGTCCCTACGAGCAGTACTTC.

This clonotype was seen a few times. The chain carries TRBV7-2 and TRBJ1-1, with D tentatively TRBD1 (5 bases). The CDR3 is 18 amino acids. CDR1 SGHTA and CDR2 FQGNSA come from the germline V gene. With 1 base removed from V and 0 bases from J, the gap between germline ends came to 18 bases. CDR3 nucleotide sequence: TGTGCCAGCAGCTTAGATTCGCCAGGGCCCCTCATGAACACTGAAGCTTTCTTT. This gives the protein CASSLDSPGPLMNTEAFF.

The chain links TRBV28 to TRBJ1-6; 7 bases match TRBD1. The V gene end was trimmed by 5 bases and the J gene end by 9 bases; junction bases not matched to a gene: 4. CDR1 is MDHEN, CDR2 SYDVKM, per germline. The CDR3 has 13 residues. DNA of the CDR3: TGTGCCAGCAGTCCCGACAGGGTTTCACCCCTCCACTTT. Protein sequence: CASSPDRVSPLHF.

This clonotype was seen a few times. This chain uses TRBV7-6 with TRBJ2-2, with 9 bases lining up with TRBD1. V shed 2 bases and J 4 bases; nucleotides not matched to a gene: 2. Germline assignment: CDR1 SGHVS and CDR2 FNYEAQ. The CDR3 consists of 15 residues. The CDR3 DNA sequence: TGTGCCAGCAGCTTAACAGGGGGCCGCACCGGGGAGCTGTTTTTT. Translation: CASSLTGGRTGELFF. The whole variable domain, filled in from reference TRBV7-6 and TRBJ2-2, reads GAGVSQSPRYKVTKRGQDVALRCDPISGHVSLYWYRQALGQGPEFLTYFNYEAQQDKSGLPNDRFSAERPEGSISTLTIQRTEQRDSAMYRCASSLTGGRTGELFFGEGSRLTVL.

The chain has TRBV20-1 and TRBJ2-2, with 8 bases aligning to TRBD1. CDR1 and CDR2 (germline): DFQATT, SNEGSKA (reference sequence). This CDR3 comprises 17 residues. V trimming: 6 bases; J trimming: 3 bases; junction bases outside the gene matches: 15. Here the CDR3 reads CSAEIGQGVVDTGELFF. CDR3 nucleotide sequence: TGCAGTGCGGAGATCGGACAGGGCGTTGTCGACACCGGGGAGCTGTTTTTT.

This clonotype was counted a few times. This CDR3 is CASSLGVADEQYF. CDR3 nucleotide sequence: TGTGCCAGCAGTTTAGGGGTTGCAGACGAGCAGTACTTC. V and J are TRBV28 and TRBJ2-7; no firm D call. Germline V gives CDR1 MDHEN, CDR2 SYDVKM. Trimming took off 2 bases at V and 5 bases at J, with 10 bases between the two ends. CDR3 size: 13 residues.

CDR3 in DNA: TGTGCCAGCAGAAAACTCCGGCTGGGTTACAATGAGCAGTTCTTC. Its protein is CASRKLRLGYNEQFF. This chain joins TRBV7-9 and TRBJ2-1; no reliable D call. Germline CDR1 reads SEHNR; CDR2 reads FQNEAQ (reference sequence). The V and J ends lost 6 bases and 4 bases respectively, with 16 bases between them. The CDR3 loop spans 15 amino acids.

This clonotype appeared a few times. The rearrangement uses TRBV7-8 and TRBJ2-7; 11 bases line up with TRBD2. The CDR3 is made up of 17 amino acids. The V gene end was trimmed by 5 bases and the J gene end by 4 bases; junction bases not matched to a gene: 13. The V gene's germline CDR1 is SGHVS and CDR2 FQNEAQ. The CDR3 sequence is CASSQASPGLAVYEQYF. The CDR3 DNA is TGTGCCAGCAGCCAAGCCTCGCCGGGACTAGCGGTTTACGAGCAGTACTTC.

This clonotype was picked up a small number of times. The rearrangement uses TRBV7-9 and TRBJ2-5; the D gene is possibly TRBD2 (6 bases). Looked up from germline, CDR1 is SEHNR and CDR2 is FQNEAQ (reference sequence). With 5 bases removed from V and 5 bases from J, the gap between germline ends came to 12 bases. CDR3 length: 13 residues. DNA of the CDR3: TGTGCCAGCAGCCCCGCTAGCGTGGAGACCCAGTACTTC. Its translation is CASSPASVETQYF.

As DNA, the CDR3 is TGTGCCAGCAGGCCATTCGGGACAGGTGCCTCCTACGAGCAGTACTTC. This gives the protein CASRPFGTGASYEQYF. The rearrangement uses TRBV6-2 or TRBV6-3 and TRBJ2-7; TRBD1 matches 8 bases. The CDR3 covers 16 residues. Germline V gene data show CDR1 as MNHEY and CDR2 as SVGEGT. V lost 6 bases and J lost 0; bases outside the gene matches: 10.

The genes are TRBV20-1 and TRBJ1-5, with D tentatively TRBD1 (6 bases). V dropped 1 base and J dropped 4 bases, with 11 bases sitting between them. Germline CDR1 is DFQATT and CDR2 is SNEGSKA (reference sequence). The CDR3 loop spans 14 amino acids. CDR3 in DNA: TGCAGTGCTAGAGGAGGGGGGTCGAATCAGCCCCAGCATTTT. Protein: CSARGGGSNQPQHF.

The V gene is TRBV20-1, the J gene TRBJ1-1, with 7 bases that match TRBD1. With 4 bases clipped from V and 10 bases from J, the junction kept 6 bases outside the gene matches. Germline CDR1 is DFQATT and CDR2 is SNEGSKA (reference sequence). The CDR3 sequence is 11 residues long. The CDR3, as DNA: TGCAGTGCTATCCTTAGGACAGGAGCTTTCTTT. Its translation: CSAILRTGAFF.

J is TRBJ2-1 and V is TRBV4-2; a weak D match, TRBD2 (5 bases). Per the germline V gene, CDR1 is LGHNA and CDR2 is YNFKEQ. The CDR3 totals 15 residues. V gave up 1 base and J gave up 0 bases, with 7 bases separating them. The CDR3 DNA is TGTGCCAGCAGCCAAGGACTAAACTCCTACAATGAGCAGTTCTTC. Protein sequence: CASSQGLNSYNEQFF.

The chain has TRBV11-2 and TRBJ2-1, with D perhaps TRBD2 (5 bases). Trimming took off 6 bases at V and 2 bases at J, with 17 bases between the two ends. Germline lookup yields CDR1 SGHAT and CDR2 FQNNGV. This CDR3 comprises 16 residues. CDR3 in DNA: TGTGCCAGCAGTTCTTTTAGGGAGAGAGCCTACAATGAGCAGTTCTTC. Translation: CASSSFRERAYNEQFF.